Described below is a single TCR beta chain sequence and its context. Its antigen is as yet unknown. The CDR3 has 12 amino acids. CDR1 and CDR2 (germline): SGHDT, YYEEEE. V was pared by 7 bases and J by 1 base, with 8 bases between. The data were taken from a study of Graves' ophthalmopathy and Graves' hyperthyroidism. General study results and limits: In blood appeared most of the expanded thyroid clonotypes whose frequency exceeded 0.001. A model of 13 signatures distinguished ophthalmopathy from stable hyperthyroidism at roughly 87% sensitivity and 70% to 84% specificity.

TCR beta CDR3 regions were amplified from RNA transcripts. First-round RT-PCR employed HTBI primers, with a second-round multiplex PCR after it. MiXCR, run by TCRdb on the multiplex PCR reads, gives a single entry per CDR3 protein. The sample includes about 740,000 distinct CDR3 sequences, 40% of them seen just once. The clonotype was recovered from an adult man with Graves' ophthalmopathy. This rearrangement joins TRBV5-6 to TRBJ2-5, with D possibly TRBD2 on 6 matching bases. The sample comprised peripheral blood. CDR3 protein: CASGGIQETQYF. The CDR3 bases are TGTGCCAGCGGGGGGATCCAAGAGACCCAGTACTTC.